This T cell receptor (beta chain) was identified during a study of cytomegalovirus exposure and HLA in healthy donors. The PCR contained 60 Vbeta and 13 Jbeta primers. The method was immunoSEQ multiplex PCR; TCRdb's version includes in-frame clones alone and lacks a portion of them. Its clone listing holds 200,000 or so clones. V gave up 6 bases and J gave up 8 bases; unmatched junction bases: 11. Germline assignment: CDR1 GTSNPN and CDR2 SVGIG (reference sequence). This CDR3 comprises 14 residues. The chain couples TRBV30 to TRBJ1-4, with 8 bases identical to TRBD1. This sequence was found in a boy aged 5-17 years in good health and CMV-seronegative. Sequencing used PBMCs. The CDR3 protein is CACPRGLGGEKLFF. In DNA, the CDR3 is TGTGCCTGCCCCAGGGGGCTTGGGGGAGAAAAACTGTTTTTT. Looking up the rest from reference TRBV30 and TRBJ1-4 gives the full variable domain: SQTIHQWPATLVQPVGSPLSLECTVEGTSNPNLYWYRQAAGRGLQLLFYSVGIGQISSEVPQNLSASRPQDRQFILSSKKLLLSDSGFYLCACPRGLGGEKLFFGSGTQLSVL.